One and the same sample provided the 18 T cell receptor beta chains below, sequenced in a study of identical twins. TCRdb itself ran the 5' RACE reads through MiXCR, one entry per CDR3 protein. Of around 200,000 distinct CDR3 sequences in the sample, approximately 9% were seen once. Sequenced input: memory (CD45RO+) T cells sorted from blood. The origin of the receptors is a woman between 18 and 29 years old in good health.

This clonotype was found a few times. J is TRBJ1-1 and V is TRBV10-3, with no clear D. The CDR3 has 13 amino acids. From germline, CDR1 is ENHRY and CDR2 SYGVKD. The ends were cut back, 4 bases at V and 2 bases at J, with 8 bases in the middle. DNA for the CDR3: TGTGCCATCAGTGGGGAAGGTAACACTGAAGCTTTCTTT. As protein: CAISGEGNTEAFF.

The V gene is TRBV20-1, the J gene TRBJ2-7; maybe TRBD1 (5 bases). This CDR3 is built from 12 residues. V was shortened by 3 bases and J by 3 bases, with 9 bases between the two germline ends. Per germline, CDR1 DFQATT and CDR2 SNEGSKA (reference sequence). CDR3 protein: CSASDRDYEQYF. CDR3 bases: TGCAGTGCTAGTGACAGAGACTACGAGCAGTACTTC.

There are a few counts of this clonotype. The V call is TRBV5-6, the J call TRBJ1-1, with D perhaps matching TRBD1 (5 bases). The germline V and J ends were trimmed by 2 bases and 6 bases, with 20 bases remaining between them. The CDR3 runs to 16 residues. CDR1 is SGHDT, CDR2 YYEEEE, per germline. CDR3 bases: TGTGCCAGCAGCTTTGGGATACGGGGGAAGGAGGCTGAAGCTTTCTTT. Protein product: CASSFGIRGKEAEAFF.

V and J are TRBV20-1 and TRBJ2-1, with D tentatively TRBD1 or TRBD2 (6 bases each). Trimming removed 0 bases at V and 3 bases at J, with 18 bases between. This CDR3 spans 17 amino acids. Germline values: CDR1 DFQATT, CDR2 SNEGSKA (reference sequence). The CDR3 region is CSARDALGGSSYNEQFF. The CDR3 DNA reads as TGCAGTGCTAGAGATGCCCTGGGGGGCAGCAGCTACAATGAGCAGTTCTTC.

This clonotype occurred a few times. The chain is built from TRBV20-1 and TRBJ1-2; 10 positions agree with TRBD1. This CDR3 region has 16 residues. Trimming cost V 4 bases and J 6 bases; bases outside gene matches: 14. Germline V gene lookup returns CDR1 DFQATT and CDR2 SNEGSKA (reference sequence). For the CDR3, the DNA is TGCAGTGCTAACCATATGGACAGGGGGAAGAAACATGGCTACACCTTC. Its protein product is CSANHMDRGKKHGYTF.

This clonotype was seen at least ten times. DNA for the CDR3: TGTGCCAGCAGTACCAGACAGGGGTGGACTGAAGCTTTCTTT. Protein: CASSTRQGWTEAFF. V gene TRBV6-1 combines with J gene TRBJ1-1, with 8 bases matching TRBD1. J was trimmed by 5 bases and V by 5 bases; bases with no gene match: 7. This CDR3 has 14 amino acids. Germline loops: CDR1 MNHNS, CDR2 SASEGT.

The CDR3 nucleotides are TGTGCCAGCAGCTCCCAAGGGACAGGGTATGGCTACACCTTC. The encoded protein is CASSSQGTGYGYTF. The chain uses TRBV7-9 and TRBJ1-2; 9 bases align to TRBD1. The CDR3 is 14 residues long. Unmatched junction bases numbered 5, after V lost 4 bases and J lost 5 bases. CDR1 is SEHNR, CDR2 FQNEAQ, per germline (reference sequence).

The chain has TRBV29-1 and TRBJ1-1; 8 nucleotides agree with TRBD1. The V segment lost 7 bases and the J segment 5 bases; nucleotides outside the gene matches: 6. There are 12 residues in the CDR3. Germline V gene lookup returns CDR1 SQVTM and CDR2 ANQGSEA. The CDR3 DNA sequence: TGCAGCGCAAGGGGACAGGTAACTGAAGCTTTCTTT. Translation gives CSARGQVTEAFF.

This clonotype was picked up many times. This sequence joins TRBV3-1 and TRBJ2-3; TRBD1 agrees at 9 bases. Per germline, CDR1 LGHDT and CDR2 YNNKEL (reference sequence). The CDR3 runs to 15 residues. V gave up 5 bases and J gave up 5 bases; unmatched junction bases: 8. CDR3 region: CASSNRDRDKDTQYF. The CDR3 coding sequence is TGTGCCAGCAGCAACCGGGACAGGGACAAAGATACGCAGTATTTT.

This clonotype was counted many times. The chain joins TRBV5-1 to TRBJ2-2; D perhaps matches TRBD1 (6 bases). V was trimmed by 5 bases and J by 3 bases, leaving 11 bases between them. The germline CDR1 and CDR2 sequences are SGHRS and YFSETQ. The CDR3 contains 14 residues. This chain's CDR3 is CASRRQDHTGELFF. Written as DNA, the CDR3 is TGCGCCAGCAGAAGACAGGACCACACCGGGGAGCTGTTTTTT. The complete variable domain, with remaining parts taken from reference TRBV5-1 and TRBJ2-2, reads KAGVTQTPRYLIKTRGQQVTLSCSPISGHRSVSWYQQTPGQGLQFLFEYFSETQRNKGNFPGRFSGRQFSNSRSEMNVSTLELGDSALYLCASRRQDHTGELFFGEGSRLTVL.

This clonotype occurred many times. The V and J genes are TRBV6-2 or TRBV6-3 and TRBJ1-5; D might be TRBD1 (5 bases). Germline lookup yields CDR1 MNHEY and CDR2 SVGEGT. The CDR3 runs to 15 residues. The ends were cut back, 5 bases at V and 5 bases at J, with 16 bases in the middle. CDR3 residues: CASSPPAGRDQPQHF. The CDR3 coding sequence is TGTGCCAGCAGTCCTCCAGCAGGGCGTGATCAGCCCCAGCATTTT.

J is TRBJ2-3 and V is TRBV30; a possible D gene is TRBD1 (7 bases). Germline CDR1 GTSNPN, CDR2 SVGIG (reference sequence). There are 13 residues in the CDR3. Deletions cut 8 bases from V and 5 bases from J, with 17 bases between. The DNA of the CDR3 is TGTGCCCAGAGGCGGGACAGACTAGATACGCAGTATTTT. This gives the protein CAQRRDRLDTQYF. Full variable domain (remainder filled in from reference TRBV30 and TRBJ2-3): SQTIHQWPATLVQPVGSPLSLECTVEGTSNPNLYWYRQAAGRGLQLLFYSVGIGQISSEVPQNLSASRPQDRQFILSSKKLLLSDSGFYLCAQRRDRLDTQYFGPGTRLTVL.

The rearrangement uses TRBV2 and TRBJ1-5, with D unresolved. This CDR3 region has 12 residues. Germline CDR1 SNHLY, CDR2 FYNNEI. V shed 10 bases and J shed 1 base, with 8 bases lying between them. CDR3 sequence: CATLDSNQPQHF. In DNA form, the CDR3 reads TGTGCCACTCTGGACAGCAATCAGCCCCAGCATTTT.

This clonotype was recorded at least ten times. This sequence joins TRBV12-5 and TRBJ2-5, with D perhaps TRBD1 or TRBD2 (5 bases each). The CDR3 sequence is 14 residues long. Trimming pared 8 bases from V and 0 bases from J, leaving 13 bases between. CDR1 is LGHNT and CDR2 is FRNRAP in the germline V gene. The CDR3 nucleotides read TGTGCTAGTAAGGCAGGGACCTACCAAGAGACCCAGTACTTC. The encoded protein is CASKAGTYQETQYF. Full variable domain (rest looked up from reference TRBV12-5 and TRBJ2-5): DARVTQTPRHKVTEMGQEVTMRCQPILGHNTVFWYRQTMMQGLELLAYFRNRAPLDDSGMPKDRFSAEMPDATLATLKIQPSEPRDSAVYFCASKAGTYQETQYFGPGTRLLVL.

This chain links TRBV10-3 with TRBJ1-2; D unresolved. The CDR3 runs to 12 residues. Trimming took off 0 bases at V and 6 bases at J, with 5 bases between the two ends. Germline CDR1 reads ENHRY; CDR2 reads SYGVKD. The CDR3 region has the DNA TGTGCCATCAGTGAGTCTGCGGATGGCTACACCTTC. This codes for CAISESADGYTF.

V is TRBV2 and J is TRBJ1-1; TRBD1 agrees at 7 bases. Germline CDR1 SNHLY, CDR2 FYNNEI. The CDR3 length is 12 residues. V lost 6 bases and J lost 7; bases outside the gene matches: 5. Written as DNA, the CDR3 is TGTGCCAGCAGCGGGGACAGCGGTGAAGCTTTCTTT. Protein: CASSGDSGEAFF. Full variable domain (remainder filled in from reference TRBV2 and TRBJ1-1): EPEVTQTPSHQVTQMGQEVILRCVPISNHLYFYWYRQILGQKVEFLVSFYNNEISEKSEIFDDQFSVERPDGSNFTLKIRSTKLEDSAMYFCASSGDSGEAFFGQGTRLTVV.

The J gene is TRBJ2-6, the V gene TRBV24-1; D gene ambiguous. CDR3 length: 16 amino acids. The V end lost 4 bases, the J end lost 0 bases, and 9 bases lay between the germline ends. Germline CDR1 KGHDR, CDR2 SFDVKD. CDR3 sequence (DNA): TGTGCCACCAGTGACTCCGACCCCTCTGGGGCCAACGTCCTGACTTTC. Its protein is CATSDSDPSGANVLTF.

This clonotype was picked up many times. The J gene is TRBJ2-7, the V gene TRBV6-2 or TRBV6-3, with a tentative D call TRBD2 (5 bases). Trimming took off 6 bases at V and 3 bases at J, with 6 bases between the two ends. Germline V gives CDR1 MNHEY, CDR2 SVGEGT. This CDR3 contains 11 residues. Written as DNA, the CDR3 is TGTGCCAGCAGCCGGGACTACGAGCAGTACTTC. It translates to CASSRDYEQYF.